The 27 T cell receptor beta chains given below trace back to one sample, sequenced in a study of regulatory T cells in long-lasting Graves disease. Documented time point: newly diagnosed GD, antithyroid drugs for less than 3 months. TCR sequences were obtained from RNA taken from PBMCs. Sequencing libraries for TCR beta were prepared with iRepertoire HTBI primers and Arm-PCR of CDR3 regions. Each CDR3 protein gets one entry after TCRdb re-called the multiplex PCR reads with MiXCR. Of 200,000 to 250,000 distinct CDR3 sequences in the sample, roughly 19% were seen once. These data also formed part of another study, on T cells in Graves' hyperthyroidism and ophthalmopathy.

This material consisted of peripheral blood mononuclear cells (PBMCs), taken at new diagnosis, from a patient treated with antithyroid drugs. Receptors were obtained from a woman between 25 and 40 years old with Graves disease.

This clonotype was seen many times. The chain links TRBV20-1 to TRBJ1-2; TRBD1 matches 10 bases. Germline CDR1 is DFQATT and CDR2 is SNEGSKA (reference sequence). This CDR3 has 16 amino acids. V lost 0 bases and J lost 1; bases outside the gene matches: 5. The CDR3 is CSARDTGTGVNYGYTF. CDR3 DNA: TGCAGTGCTAGAGACACAGGGACAGGGGTTAACTATGGCTACACCTTC.

V and J are TRBV6-5 and TRBJ1-5; D is uncertain. The CDR3 contains 14 residues. Deletions cut 1 base from V and 4 bases from J, with 8 bases between. Germline CDR1 and CDR2: MNHEY and SVGAGI. The CDR3 reads CASSYFGINQPQHF. In nucleotides, the CDR3 is TGTGCCAGCAGTTACTTTGGGATAAATCAGCCCCAGCATTTT.

This clonotype was found many times. V usage is TRBV27 and J usage is TRBJ2-7, with 7 bases fitting TRBD1. This CDR3 spans 14 amino acids. With V trimmed by 3 bases and J by 2 bases, 4 bases remained unmatched. The germline gives CDR1 MNHEY, CDR2 SMNVEV (reference sequence). DNA for the CDR3: TGTGCCAGCAGTTTCTGGGACAGCACCTACGAGCAGTACTTC. Protein: CASSFWDSTYEQYF.

This clonotype was found many times. This rearrangement joins TRBV9 to TRBJ2-2; D is uncertain. Germline V gene sequence: CDR1 SGDLS, CDR2 YYNGEE. The V and J ends lost 3 bases and 6 bases respectively, with 15 bases between them. This CDR3 spans 15 amino acids. CDR3 in amino acids: CASSAALLAAGELFF. Here the CDR3 DNA reads TGTGCCAGCAGCGCCGCCCTCCTTGCGGCCGGGGAGCTGTTTTTT.

This clonotype has at least ten counts. The chain recombines TRBV9 with TRBJ1-6; D not resolved. The germline V gene has CDR1 SGDLS and CDR2 YYNGEE. The CDR3 is 15 amino acids. Trimming left V 3 bases short and J 7 bases short, with 14 bases between. The CDR3 here is CASSANGVSNSPLHF. Here the CDR3 DNA reads TGTGCCAGCAGCGCGAATGGGGTGAGCAATTCACCCCTCCACTTT.

This chain uses TRBV27 with TRBJ1-1, with D maybe TRBD1 (5 bases). V dropped 4 bases and J dropped 0 bases, with 21 bases sitting between them. CDR1 is MNHEY, CDR2 SMNVEV, per germline (reference sequence). The CDR3 loop spans 18 amino acids. CDR3 amino acids: CASSSSRVTGPVNTEAFF. Written as DNA, the CDR3 is TGTGCCAGCAGTTCCAGCCGGGTTACGGGACCGGTGAACACTGAAGCTTTCTTT.

This clonotype has ten or more counts. This CDR3 is missing its conserved last phenylalanine or tryptophan, likely due to a read error. The chain recombines TRBV12-3 or TRBV12-4 with TRBJ2-5; D perhaps matches TRBD1 (6 bases). Trimming took off 3 bases at V and 6 bases at J, with 8 bases between the two ends. This CDR3 has 12 amino acids. The CDR3 region is CASSLDRQTQYL. In nucleotides, the CDR3 is TGTGCCAGCAGTTTGGACAGACAGACCCAGTACCTC.

The V gene is TRBV4-1, the J gene TRBJ2-3; 13 positions match TRBD2. Germline V gene lookup returns CDR1 MGHRA and CDR2 YSYEKL. Trimming removed 4 bases from V and 2 bases from J; junction bases left unmatched: 9. The CDR3 runs to 18 residues. CDR3 nucleotides: TGCGCCAGCAGCCGTGGGACTAGCGGGACCGAGTACACAGATACGCAGTATTTT. Amino acids: CASSRGTSGTEYTDTQYF.

This clonotype has at least ten counts. This chain links TRBV20-1 with TRBJ2-4; TRBD1 matches at 9 bases. V gave up 3 bases and J gave up 3 bases; unmatched junction bases: 12. The CDR3 sequence is 17 residues long. CDR1 is DFQATT, CDR2 SNEGSKA, per germline (reference sequence). The CDR3 sequence is CSARGGQGEMGKNIQYF. The CDR3, as DNA: TGCAGTGCTAGGGGGGGACAGGGCGAGATGGGCAAAAACATTCAGTACTTC.

This clonotype has a count of ten or more. The chain joins TRBV6-2 or TRBV6-3 to TRBJ2-7; D remains unclear. From germline, CDR1 is MNHEY and CDR2 SVGEGT. The CDR3 extends over 11 amino acids. Trimming took off 5 bases at V and 5 bases at J, with 7 bases between the two ends. The chain's CDR3 is CASSNPHEQYF. The CDR3 nucleotides read TGTGCCAGCAGTAACCCCCACGAGCAGTACTTC.

This chain joins TRBV7-9 and TRBJ2-2; D not resolved. CDR3 length: 16 residues. V was clipped by 6 bases and J by 0 bases, with 14 bases between them. Germline V gene lookup returns CDR1 SEHNR and CDR2 FQNEAQ (reference sequence). CDR3 DNA: TGTGCCAGCAGACCAACCAGGACCGCGAACACCGGGGAGCTGTTTTTT. This gives the protein CASRPTRTANTGELFF.

The chain carries TRBV5-1 and TRBJ1-6; 10 bases are shared with TRBD1. This CDR3 has 16 residues. Germline assignment: CDR1 SGHRS and CDR2 YFSETQ. Trimming cost V 7 bases and J 7 bases; bases outside gene matches: 11. CDR3 residues: CASRPFGTGVNSPLHF. CDR3 nucleotides: TGCGCCAGCCGCCCTTTCGGGACAGGGGTAAATTCACCCCTCCACTTT.

This clonotype was observed at least ten times. The V and J genes are TRBV6-2 or TRBV6-3 and TRBJ1-2; possible D gene TRBD1, 5 bases. The germline gives CDR1 MNHEY, CDR2 SVGEGT. The CDR3 is 15 amino acids. V was clipped by 6 bases and J by 3 bases, with 17 bases between them. The CDR3 DNA is TGTGCCAGCAGATCCCGGGGCAGGGCGCACTATGGCTACACCTTC. The encoded protein is CASRSRGRAHYGYTF.

This clonotype has ten or more counts. V is TRBV5-1 and J is TRBJ1-2, with a tentative D call TRBD1 (5 bases). CDR1 is SGHRS, CDR2 YFSETQ, per germline. The germline V and J ends were trimmed by 5 bases and 1 base, with 18 bases remaining between them. The CDR3 loop spans 16 amino acids. The CDR3, as DNA: TGCGCCAGCAGACCTCCGACAGATTCCTTTAACTATGGCTACACCTTC. Its protein is CASRPPTDSFNYGYTF.

Points on this clonotype: A far larger clone lies a single base away; this is likely a read error. The CDR3 sequence: CASSSSQGYPVCEQFF. The CDR3 DNA sequence: TGTGCCAGCAGTTCCTCGCAGGGTTACCCGGTCTGTGAGCAGTTCTTC. The chain employs TRBV28 and TRBJ2-5; the D gene is possibly TRBD1 (5 bases). The DNA end lines up better with TRBJ2-1; the J call may be wrong. The V gene's germline CDR1 is MDHEN and CDR2 SYDVKM. The CDR3 has 16 amino acids.

This clonotype was found many times. V gene TRBV5-1 combines with J gene TRBJ1-2; no clear D. Germline V gene data show CDR1 as SGHRS and CDR2 as YFSETQ. This CDR3 comprises 11 residues. Trimming left V 0 bases short and J 7 bases short, with 4 bases between. In DNA form, the CDR3 reads TGCGCCAGCAGCTTGGCCGGTGGCTACACCTTC. Protein sequence: CASSLAGGYTF.

This rearrangement joins TRBV28 to TRBJ1-1; 7 bases match TRBD1. This CDR3 has 14 amino acids. V gave up 3 bases and J gave up 5 bases; unmatched junction bases: 6. Germline V lookup: CDR1 MDHEN, CDR2 SYDVKM. CDR3 in amino acids: CASSFQGVWTEAFF. CDR3 nucleotide sequence: TGTGCCAGCAGTTTCCAGGGGGTCTGGACTGAAGCTTTCTTT.

This clonotype came up many times. This chain connects TRBV3-1 to TRBJ1-3, with a tentative D call TRBD1 (5 bases). V lost 5 bases, J lost 4 bases, and 12 bases lay in between. The CDR3 runs to 14 residues. CDR1 and CDR2 from the germline V gene are LGHDT and YNNKEL (reference sequence). CDR3 nucleotides: TGTGCCAGCAGCTTCCGGGACGGAGGAAACACCATATATTTT. As protein: CASSFRDGGNTIYF. The complete variable domain, with remaining parts taken from reference TRBV3-1 and TRBJ1-3, reads DTAVSQTPKYLVTQMGNDKSIKCEQNLGHDTMYWYKQDSKKFLKIMFSYNNKELIINETVPNRFSPKSPDKAHLNLHINSLELGDSAVYFCASSFRDGGNTIYFGEGSWLTVV.

The sample holds many counts of this clonotype. The CDR3 DNA reads as TGTGCCAGTAGTGATCAGTGGGCAGGGGAGCTGTTTTTT. Translated: CASSDQWAGELFF. The genes are TRBV19 and TRBJ2-2; D call uncertain. There are 13 residues in the CDR3. The V end lost 5 bases, the J end lost 8 bases, and 12 bases lay between the germline ends. Germline CDR1 is LNHDA and CDR2 is SQIVND (reference sequence). Based on the CDR3 plus reference TRBV19 and TRBJ2-2, the full variable domain is DGGITQSPKYLFRKEGQNVTLSCEQNLNHDAMYWYRQDPGQGLRLIYYSQIVNDFQKGDIAEGYSVSREKKESFPLTVTSAQKNPTAFYLCASSDQWAGELFFGEGSRLTVL.

This clonotype has at least ten counts. The chain recombines TRBV11-2 with TRBJ2-7; maybe TRBD1 (6 bases). The V and J ends lost 5 bases and 6 bases respectively, with 14 bases between them. Per germline, CDR1 SGHAT and CDR2 FQNNGV. The CDR3 runs 13 residues. The CDR3 nucleotides read TGTGCCAGCAGCGTGGACAGAGACCGCGAGCAGTACTTC. Amino acid sequence: CASSVDRDREQYF.

At least ten counts were recorded for this clonotype. V gene TRBV28 combines with J gene TRBJ2-7; D uncertain. Germline CDR1 MDHEN, CDR2 SYDVKM. V shed 2 bases and J shed 6 bases, with 11 bases lying between them. The CDR3 runs 13 residues. The CDR3 reads CASSLGVLVEQYF. The CDR3, as DNA: TGTGCCAGCAGTTTAGGGGTTCTGGTCGAGCAGTACTTC.

This clonotype was seen repeatedly, ten times or more. The chain combines TRBV2 with TRBJ2-2, with D unresolved. Between the trimmed V and J ends, which lost 4 bases and 6 bases, there was a span of 3 bases. Germline V CDR1 and CDR2: SNHLY, FYNNEI. There are 11 residues in the CDR3. The CDR3 DNA reads as TGTGCCAGCAGTGGAGCCGGGGAGCTGTTTTTT. Protein: CASSGAGELFF.

The chain couples TRBV28 to TRBJ2-7, with D uncertain. Deletions cut 2 bases from V and 5 bases from J, with 7 bases between. Germline V gives CDR1 MDHEN, CDR2 SYDVKM. CDR3 length: 12 residues. CDR3 sequence (DNA): TGTGCCAGCAGTTTAGTTACTAACGAGCAGTACTTC. This gives the protein CASSLVTNEQYF.

The rearrangement links TRBV20-1 to TRBJ2-7; 11 positions agree with TRBD2. The J segment lost 0 bases and the V segment lost 6 bases, leaving 10 bases of the junction unmatched. The CDR3 covers 16 residues. From germline, CDR1 is DFQATT and CDR2 SNEGSKA (reference sequence). CDR3 coding DNA: TGCAGTGCCGGCCCGGCTAGCGGGGGGAGCTCCTACGAGCAGTACTTC. It codes for CSAGPASGGSSYEQYF.

This clonotype was detected many times. The chain uses TRBV12-3 or TRBV12-4 and TRBJ1-1; D is undetermined. With 1 base removed from V and 8 bases from J, the gap between germline ends came to 17 bases. This CDR3 contains 15 residues. This CDR3 is CASSLVVGSNVEAFF. CDR3 sequence (DNA): TGTGCCAGCAGTTTAGTGGTGGGCTCAAACGTAGAAGCTTTCTTT.

This clonotype has only a few counts. The chain employs TRBV19 and TRBJ1-2; 7 bases fit TRBD1. Germline CDR1 and CDR2: LNHDA and SQIVND (reference sequence). The CDR3 spans 14 residues. J was trimmed by 7 bases and V by 6 bases; bases with no gene match: 11. CDR3 residues: CASRPDRARGGYTF. The CDR3 coding sequence is TGTGCCAGTAGACCTGACAGGGCTAGGGGTGGCTACACCTTC.

In this sample, this clonotype turned up many times. The chain links TRBV20-1 to TRBJ1-4; no clear D gene. The V gene's germline CDR1 is DFQATT and CDR2 SNEGSKA (reference sequence). V was shortened by 3 bases and J by 3 bases, with 5 bases between the two germline ends. This CDR3 spans 12 amino acids. The CDR3 is CSASGPNEKLFF. The CDR3 DNA sequence: TGCAGTGCTAGTGGGCCTAATGAAAAACTGTTTTTT.